One and the same sample provided the 18 T cell receptor beta chains below, sequenced in a study of CD8 T cells in Susac syndrome. With random hexamers, roughly 0.45 to 1 ug RNA was reverse transcribed. TCRdb re-derived calls from the immunoSEQ multiplex PCR reads in MiXCR, one entry per CDR3 protein. The sample holds a few hundred thousand distinct CDR3 sequences, approximately 89% seen once. The sequenced material came from CD8+ T cells from PBMCs. The receptors stem from a human donor with multiple sclerosis.

The rearrangement joins TRBV27 to TRBJ2-2; 8 bases match TRBD2. Trimming cost V 7 bases and J 6 bases; bases outside gene matches: 1. CDR1 and CDR2 from the germline V gene are MNHEY and SMNVEV (reference sequence). The CDR3 is 12 amino acids. This CDR3 is CASTGGPGELFF. CDR3 sequence (DNA): TGTGCCAGCACGGGGGGGCCCGGGGAGCTGTTTTTT.

The chain is built from TRBV4-1 and TRBJ1-6; D possibly corresponds to TRBD1 (5 bases). V was trimmed by 4 bases and J by 6 bases, leaving 13 bases between them. This CDR3 comprises 15 residues. CDR1 is MGHRA, CDR2 YSYEKL, per germline. CDR3 in DNA: TGCGCCAGCAGCCCTTCCAAAGGGACTAATTCACCCCTCCACTTT. Its translation: CASSPSKGTNSPLHF.

This chain uses TRBV27 with TRBJ1-5; possible D gene TRBD1, 5 bases. Germline values: CDR1 MNHEY, CDR2 SMNVEV (reference sequence). The CDR3 covers 16 residues. Trimming shortened V by 0 bases and J by 1 base, and 10 bases separated the two germline ends. The CDR3 bases are TGTGCCAGCAGTTTATCGGGGGACGACAGCAATCAGCCCCAGCATTTT. Its translation is CASSLSGDDSNQPQHF.

The gene calls are TRBV19 and TRBJ1-1; TRBD1 might be the D (6 bases). CDR1 is LNHDA, CDR2 SQIVND, per germline (reference sequence). The CDR3 runs to 14 residues. Trimming removed 3 bases from V and 0 bases from J, with 8 bases in between. The CDR3 reads CASSMGHLNTEAFF. DNA for the CDR3: TGTGCCAGTAGTATGGGACACCTGAACACTGAAGCTTTCTTT.

This clonotype was seen once. This rearrangement joins TRBV19 to TRBJ2-1; maybe TRBD2 (6 bases). The CDR3 contains 13 residues. Germline V lookup: CDR1 LNHDA, CDR2 SQIVND (reference sequence). V was cut by 7 bases and J by 5 bases, with 12 bases left in between. The CDR3 region is CASTPTRNNEQFF. The CDR3 nucleotides are TGTGCCAGTACCCCGACTAGAAACAATGAGCAGTTCTTC.

The chain links TRBV27 to TRBJ1-5; D gene ambiguous. Trimming shortened V by 5 bases and J by 2 bases, and 16 bases separated the two germline ends. The CDR3 consists of 16 residues. Germline CDR1 reads MNHEY; CDR2 reads SMNVEV (reference sequence). The DNA of the CDR3 is TGTGCCAGCAGTCCCACAGTTGGCTGGGGCAATCAGCCCCAGCATTTT. This encodes CASSPTVGWGNQPQHF.

The rearrangement joins TRBV28 to TRBJ1-1; 7 nucleotides align to TRBD1. The ends lost 1 base at V and 6 bases at J; junction bases unmatched: 8. CDR3 length equals 15 residues. Germline V gene sequence: CDR1 MDHEN, CDR2 SYDVKM. CDR3 nucleotides: TGTGCCAGCAGTTTATTAGAGGGGGCGCCGGCTGAAGCTTTCTTT. Its translation is CASSLLEGAPAEAFF.

The chain carries TRBV7-3 and TRBJ2-1; maybe TRBD1 (6 bases). CDR1 and CDR2 (germline): SGHTA, FQGTGA. V was clipped by 2 bases and J by 8 bases, with 13 bases between them. The CDR3 has 14 residues. The DNA of the CDR3 is TGTGCCAGCAGCTTATTAACAGGGAGCCATGAGCAGTTCTTC. As protein: CASSLLTGSHEQFF.

The J gene is TRBJ2-1, the V gene TRBV30, with TRBD2 matching over 13 bases. The ends lost 5 bases at V and 9 bases at J; junction bases unmatched: 10. This CDR3 contains 15 residues. In germline, CDR1 is GTSNPN, CDR2 SVGIG (reference sequence). CDR3 region: CAWLSGTSGNTEQFF. The CDR3 region has the DNA TGTGCCTGGCTCTCCGGGACTAGCGGGAATACTGAGCAGTTCTTC. The variable domain in full, with the rest retrieved from reference TRBV30 and TRBJ2-1, is SQTIHQWPATLVQPVGSPLSLECTVEGTSNPNLYWYRQAAGRGLQLLFYSVGIGQISSEVPQNLSASRPQDRQFILSSKKLLLSDSGFYLCAWLSGTSGNTEQFFGPGTRLTVL.

The rearrangement uses TRBV6-1 and TRBJ2-3; no definite D call. The CDR3 loop spans 15 amino acids. Trimming took off 6 bases at V and 1 base at J, with 14 bases between the two ends. Germline-derived CDR1 and CDR2 are MNHNS and SASEGT. In nucleotides, the CDR3 is TGTGCCAGCAGGGAAAACGTGTGGGGCACAGATACGCAGTATTTT. Translating it yields CASRENVWGTDTQYF.

The V gene is TRBV4-1, the J gene TRBJ1-2; perhaps TRBD1 as D (5 bases). V was trimmed by 0 bases and J by 4 bases, leaving 9 bases between them. The CDR3 runs to 14 residues. Germline-derived CDR1 and CDR2 are MGHRA and YSYEKL. The CDR3 sequence is CASSQEEGLYGYTF. For the CDR3, the DNA is TGCGCCAGCAGCCAAGAAGAGGGACTCTATGGCTACACCTTC.

V gene TRBV6-2 or TRBV6-3 combines with J gene TRBJ2-3; 9 bases match TRBD2. Germline V gives CDR1 MNHEY, CDR2 SVGEGT. The V and J ends lost 2 bases and 0 bases, in that order; junction bases with no gene match: 21. CDR3 length: 22 amino acids. The CDR3 loop is CASSYPSDRRGRAGFSTDTQYF. As DNA, the CDR3 is TGTGCCAGCAGTTACCCCTCAGACCGTCGCGGGAGGGCCGGCTTCAGCACAGATACGCAGTATTTT.

This clonotype has more than one count but fewer than ten. The chain recombines TRBV27 with TRBJ2-7; 10 bases are a match to TRBD2. The CDR3 consists of 14 residues. V trimming: 3 bases; J trimming: 3 bases; junction bases outside the gene matches: 2. In germline, CDR1 is MNHEY, CDR2 SMNVEV (reference sequence). CDR3 loop: CASSLASGGYEQYF. The CDR3 coding sequence is TGTGCCAGCAGTTTGGCTAGCGGGGGCTACGAGCAGTACTTC.

The V gene is TRBV6-6, the J gene TRBJ2-7, with D possibly being TRBD1 or TRBD2 (5 bases each). Trimming took 2 bases from V and 7 from J, leaving 12 bases between them. Germline values: CDR1 MNHNY, CDR2 SVGAGI (reference sequence). The CDR3 consists of 13 residues. DNA of the CDR3: TGTGCCAGCAGTTACACCAACGAGGGGGAGCAGTACTTC. Amino acid sequence: CASSYTNEGEQYF.

The chain combines TRBV15 with TRBJ2-7; TRBD2 matches at 7 bases. The CDR3 has 15 residues. V trimming: 3 bases; J trimming: 4 bases; junction bases outside the gene matches: 9. Germline-derived CDR1 and CDR2 are LNHNV and YYDKDF (reference sequence). In nucleotides, the CDR3 is TGTGCCACCAGCAGTGGGGCGGGAGTAGGGTACGAGCAGTACTTC. It yields the protein CATSSGAGVGYEQYF.

In its sample, this clonotype was seen a few times. The chain combines TRBV6-2 or TRBV6-3 with TRBJ1-1; possible D gene TRBD1, 5 bases. Looked up from germline, CDR1 is MNHEY and CDR2 is SVGEGT. V lost 1 base, J lost 6 bases, and 12 bases lay in between. The CDR3 runs to 14 residues. This chain's CDR3 is CASSYLEGSPEAFF. The CDR3 DNA is TGTGCCAGCAGTTACTTGGAGGGGAGTCCTGAAGCTTTCTTT.

This clonotype appeared a few times. The rearrangement joins TRBV2 to TRBJ2-3, with 8 nucleotides matching TRBD1. Trimming removed 5 bases from V and 4 bases from J; junction bases left unmatched: 8. CDR3 length equals 15 residues. Germline assignment: CDR1 SNHLY and CDR2 FYNNEI. This CDR3 reads CASSPGTGFSDTQYF. The CDR3 DNA reads TGTGCCAGCAGTCCGGGGACAGGCTTCTCAGATACGCAGTATTTT. Supplemented by reference TRBV2 and TRBJ2-3, the full variable domain reads EPEVTQTPSHQVTQMGQEVILRCVPISNHLYFYWYRQILGQKVEFLVSFYNNEISEKSEIFDDQFSVERPDGSNFTLKIRSTKLEDSAMYFCASSPGTGFSDTQYFGPGTRLTVL.

V gene TRBV6-5 combines with J gene TRBJ1-2; D is unresolved. Germline V CDR1 and CDR2: MNHEY, SVGAGI. The CDR3 covers 15 residues. V lost 0 bases to trimming and J lost 5 bases, with 13 bases between them. For the CDR3, the DNA is TGTGCCAGCAGTTACTCTATTACAGCAGTTTATGGCTACACCTTC. This translates into CASSYSITAVYGYTF.